This entry lists 18 T cell receptor beta chains sequenced from one sample in a study of shared clonotypes between healthy human individuals. Assay used: immunoSEQ multiplex PCR; TCRdb lists only in-frame clones, some missing. Here the sample spans approximately 620,000 clones, 95% to 98% being singletons. The sample comprised naive CD4+ T cells sorted from blood. Subset specified: CD45RA+ positively selected. The receptors were gathered from a woman in her 30s in good health.

This clone was recorded once. The chain combines TRBV7-9 with TRBJ2-5; 10 bases map to TRBD2. CDR3 size: 17 residues. Germline CDR1 SEHNR, CDR2 FQNEAQ (reference sequence). J gave up 2 bases and V 0 bases, and 6 bases lay outside the gene matches. In nucleotides, the CDR3 is TGTGCCAGCAGCTTAGCGCTAGGACTAGCGGAACAAGAGACCCAGTACTTC. Translation gives CASSLALGLAEQETQYF.

This chain links TRBV10-1 with TRBJ2-1; D could derive from TRBD1 or TRBD2 (5 bases each). Germline CDR1 reads WNHNN; CDR2 reads SYGVQD (reference sequence). This CDR3 spans 14 amino acids. V was shortened by 6 bases and J by 11 bases, with 20 bases between the two germline ends. Here the CDR3 reads CASSPTGTWMQQFF. The CDR3, as DNA: TGCGCCAGCAGCCCAACCGGGACGTGGATGCAGCAGTTCTTC.

J is TRBJ2-2 and V is TRBV6-1; D gene ambiguous. Germline V gene data show CDR1 as MNHNS and CDR2 as SASEGT. Between the trimmed V and J ends, which lost 7 bases and 4 bases, there was a span of 7 bases. The CDR3 consists of 12 residues. This CDR3 reads CASNWVTGELFF. CDR3 nucleotide sequence: TGTGCCAGCAACTGGGTCACCGGGGAGCTGTTTTTT.

The genes are TRBV20-1 and TRBJ2-1; a weak D match, TRBD2 (5 bases). V lost 3 bases and J lost 8, with 5 bases in between. Germline CDR1 is DFQATT and CDR2 is SNEGSKA (reference sequence). The CDR3 is 10 amino acids. Here the CDR3 DNA reads TGCAGTGCTAGGCGGGATGAGCAGTTCTTC. Its translation is CSARRDEQFF.

The CDR3 DNA follows: TGTGCCAGCAGTTACTCTATCCTGAGGCGCAATGAGCAGTTCTTC. Protein: CASSYSILRRNEQFF. V and J are TRBV6-5 and TRBJ2-1; D remains unclear. Germline-derived CDR1 and CDR2 are MNHEY and SVGAGI. This CDR3 has 15 residues. Deletions cut 0 bases from V and 6 bases from J, with 12 bases between.

The chain carries TRBV11-2 and TRBJ2-1; tentative D call: TRBD2 (6 bases). Trimming took 2 bases from V and 6 from J, leaving 23 bases between them. Germline V gives CDR1 SGHAT, CDR2 FQNNGV. The CDR3 covers 18 residues. The DNA for the CDR3 is TGTGCCAGCAGCTTACCAGATATTGTTGGACGGAGGGTCAATGAGCAGTTCTTC. It yields the protein CASSLPDIVGRRVNEQFF.

This sequence joins TRBV7-8 and TRBJ2-3; 10 positions match TRBD2. Germline V gene lookup returns CDR1 SGHVS and CDR2 FQNEAQ. V dropped 4 bases and J dropped 2; count of bases not matched to a gene: 21. This CDR3 is built from 21 residues. CDR3 DNA sequence: TGTGCCAGCAGCTCGAAGCGCTTTCGAAGCGGGAGGGTCCTGGTCACAGATACGCAGTATTTT. Translation: CASSSKRFRSGRVLVTDTQYF.

The rearrangement uses TRBV29-1 and TRBJ2-1, with 7 bases matching TRBD2. The CDR3 has 15 residues. In germline, CDR1 is SQVTM, CDR2 ANQGSEA. V lost 5 bases and J lost 0; bases outside the gene matches: 7. This chain's CDR3 is CSVLIAGNSYNEQFF. DNA for the CDR3: TGCAGCGTTCTTATAGCGGGTAACTCCTACAATGAGCAGTTCTTC.

V usage is TRBV14 and J usage is TRBJ2-7; D possibly corresponds to TRBD1 (5 bases). CDR1 is SGHDN, CDR2 FVKESK, per germline. V lost 1 base, J lost 5 bases, and 9 bases lay in between. CDR3 length equals 13 residues. The CDR3 DNA reads TGTGCCAGCAGCCAAGTTAGGGGTCACGAGCAGTACTTC. It encodes CASSQVRGHEQYF.

The gene calls are TRBV7-3 and TRBJ2-2; TRBD2 matches 12 bases. The CDR3 is 18 residues long. J was trimmed by 4 bases and V by 2 bases; bases with no gene match: 8. The germline V gene encodes CDR1 SGHTA and CDR2 FQGTGA. The CDR3 nucleotides are TGTGCCAGCAGCTTATCGTCTAGCGGGAGGGCGAGCACCGGGGAGCTGTTTTTT. It translates to CASSLSSSGRASTGELFF.

This clone was counted once. The gene calls are TRBV28 and TRBJ2-2, with 7 bases identical to TRBD1. Unmatched junction bases numbered 11, after V lost 9 bases and J lost 4 bases. CDR1 is MDHEN and CDR2 is SYDVKM in the germline V gene. This CDR3 spans 15 amino acids. The CDR3 here is CASQPGQRVTGELFF. The CDR3 DNA follows: TGTGCCAGTCAACCGGGACAGAGAGTCACCGGGGAGCTGTTTTTT.

CDR3 loop: CASATTAIPDNEQFF. CDR3 DNA sequence: TGTGCCAGCGCTACCACAGCCATTCCCGACAATGAGCAGTTCTTC. The chain combines TRBV21-1 with TRBJ2-1; the table's D call TRBD1 went unverified against the DNA. TRBV21-1 constitutes a pseudogene. The CDR3 runs to 15 residues.

V usage is TRBV6-6 and J usage is TRBJ1-1; D is possibly TRBD1 (6 bases). CDR3 length: 14 amino acids. The germline V gene has CDR1 MNHNY and CDR2 SVGAGI (reference sequence). Trimming took off 5 bases at V and 1 base at J, with 11 bases between the two ends. In nucleotides, the CDR3 is TGTGCCAGCAGTGTACAGGGAAGGAACACTGAAGCTTTCTTT. This translates into CASSVQGRNTEAFF.

This clone has only one observation. This rearrangement joins TRBV6-6 to TRBJ1-6; 9 bases are shared with TRBD1. This CDR3 has 15 residues. J gave up 8 bases and V 4 bases, and 6 bases lay outside the gene matches. Germline V gene sequence: CDR1 MNHNY, CDR2 SVGAGI (reference sequence). CDR3 DNA: TGTGCCAGCAGTTTAAGGACAGGGGTAGATTCACCCCTCCACTTT. Translating gives CASSLRTGVDSPLHF.

The chain carries TRBV4-1 and TRBJ1-4; D is unresolved. The germline V gene encodes CDR1 MGHRA and CDR2 YSYEKL. The CDR3 has 15 residues. Trimming shortened V by 1 base and J by 3 bases, and 9 bases separated the two germline ends. This chain's CDR3 is CASSQVRVSNEKLFF. The CDR3 DNA sequence: TGCGCCAGCAGCCAAGTACGGGTCTCTAATGAAAAACTGTTTTTT.

The V and J genes are TRBV19 and TRBJ2-5, with 8 bases lining up with TRBD1. The J call may be faulty, since TRBJ2-7 better matches the DNA end. Germline lookup yields CDR1 LNHDA and CDR2 SQIVND (reference sequence). This CDR3 region has 13 residues. CDR3 DNA: TGTGCCAGTAGTAGGGGACAGGAATACGAGCAGTACTTC. Translation gives CASSRGQEYEQYF.

The rearrangement links TRBV14 to TRBJ1-4; no reliable D call. This CDR3 has 15 amino acids. Trimming stripped 1 base from V and 5 bases from J, with 11 bases between. Germline V lookup: CDR1 SGHDN, CDR2 FVKESK. CDR3 nucleotides: TGTGCCAGCAGCCAAGCCGGGTCCTTCAATGAAAAACTGTTTTTT. Protein: CASSQAGSFNEKLFF.

This clone was observed once. V and J are TRBV28 and TRBJ2-5; the D gene is possibly TRBD2 (5 bases). The J call is doubtful: the DNA matches TRBJ2-7 better. The CDR3 runs to 13 residues. CDR1 and CDR2 from the germline V gene are MDHEN and SYDVKM. The CDR3 spells CASSLGLYYEQYF. The CDR3 DNA follows: TGTGCCAGCAGTTTAGGACTGTACTACGAGCAGTACTTC.